These 29 T cell receptor beta chains share one sample of origin, sequenced in a study of T cells in localized non-small cell lung cancer. Only in-frame clones appear in the TCRdb table, and some are missing; sequencing was by immunoSEQ multiplex PCR. The table shows tens of thousands of clones, with 86% occurring only once. The material sequenced was peripheral blood mononuclear cells, taken before any cancer treatment. Receptors were obtained from a male donor older than 55 with stage II lung adenocarcinoma.

The chain employs TRBV4-2 and TRBJ2-3; D may be TRBD2 (5 bases). Trimming cost V 1 base and J 3 bases, with 17 bases left between them. There are 17 residues in the CDR3. The germline gives CDR1 LGHNA, CDR2 YNFKEQ. The CDR3 bases are TGTGCCAGCAGCCAAGTTCCACTAGTTGTTTCAACAGATACGCAGTATTTT. Amino acids: CASSQVPLVVSTDTQYF.

By share of the sample, this clone is medium-sized (0.01 to 0.1%). The rearrangement joins TRBV2 to TRBJ1-5; possible D gene TRBD1, 5 bases. Looked up from germline, CDR1 is SNHLY and CDR2 is FYNNEI. This CDR3 is built from 14 residues. V lost 6 bases and J lost 4, with 13 bases in between. CDR3 coding DNA: TGTGCCAGCAGCGGGAGGACACCGAATCAGCCCCAGCATTTT. This translates into CASSGRTPNQPQHF.

This clone was seen just once. This chain uses TRBV2 with TRBJ2-1; weak D call: TRBD1 (6 bases). This CDR3 is built from 15 residues. Germline assignment: CDR1 SNHLY and CDR2 FYNNEI. The germline V and J ends were trimmed by 7 bases and 4 bases, with 17 bases remaining between them. CDR3 DNA: TGTGCCAGCACCATGACGGACAGCCTATACAATGAGCAGTTCTTC. Its translation: CASTMTDSLYNEQFF.

This CDR3 is CASSPPSTDTQYF. The CDR3 coding sequence is TGTGCCAGCAGCCCTCCTAGCACAGATACGCAGTATTTT. The V and J genes are TRBV13 and TRBJ2-3; D remains ambiguous. The ends were cut back, 5 bases at V and 0 bases at J, with 6 bases in the middle. The length of the CDR3 is 13 residues. The germline CDR1 and CDR2 sequences are PRHDT and FYEKMQ (reference sequence).

This chain links TRBV7-2 with TRBJ2-7; D possibly uses TRBD1 or TRBD2 (6 bases each). Germline V gene lookup returns CDR1 SGHTA and CDR2 FQGNSA. CDR3 size: 13 residues. Deletions cut 5 bases from V and 3 bases from J, with 11 bases between. This CDR3 is CASSGGPGYEQYF. The CDR3 bases are TGTGCCAGCAGCGGGGGGCCGGGCTACGAGCAGTACTTC.

The chain links TRBV30 to TRBJ2-2, with 13 bases matching TRBD2. Germline-derived CDR1 and CDR2 are GTSNPN and SVGIG (reference sequence). The CDR3 is 18 residues long. V lost 0 bases and J lost 1; bases outside the gene matches: 5. CDR3 nucleotides: TGTGCCTGGAGTGTACAGTGGACTAGCGGGAGGAACACCGGGGAGCTGTTTTTT. Translation gives CAWSVQWTSGRNTGELFF.

This clone appeared a single time. The chain has TRBV6-5 and TRBJ1-1; no firm D call. The CDR3 covers 12 residues. V was trimmed by 6 bases and J by 6 bases, leaving 11 bases between them. The germline gives CDR1 MNHEY, CDR2 SVGAGI. The CDR3 spells CASSPGRSEAFF. CDR3 bases: TGTGCCAGCAGCCCAGGACGGTCTGAAGCTTTCTTT.

The chain uses TRBV11-2 and TRBJ2-3; 7 bases fit TRBD2. The trim removed 6 bases at V and 4 bases at J, leaving 7 bases unmatched. The CDR3 is 14 amino acids. The germline CDR1 and CDR2 sequences are SGHAT and FQNNGV. This CDR3 is CASSSPGGADTQYF. The DNA of the CDR3 is TGTGCCAGCAGTTCACCGGGAGGTGCAGATACGCAGTATTTT.

The chain links TRBV11-2 to TRBJ1-1, with 9 bases lining up with TRBD1. Germline lookup yields CDR1 SGHAT and CDR2 FQNNGV. The CDR3 runs to 15 residues. With V trimmed by 5 bases and J by 4 bases, 8 bases remained unmatched. The DNA of the CDR3 is TGTGCCAGCAGCCCCCGGACAGGGGACTCCACTGAAGCTTTCTTT. It specifies CASSPRTGDSTEAFF.

Turning to this clone: In the same sample, other DNA sequences code for this CDR3. V is TRBV30 and J is TRBJ2-7; D possibly corresponds to TRBD2 (5 bases). V was cut by 3 bases and J by 0 bases, with 12 bases left in between. This CDR3 has 14 amino acids. Germline lookup yields CDR1 GTSNPN and CDR2 SVGIG (reference sequence). The CDR3 nucleotides read TGTGCCTGGAGGAAGCGAGGGATCTCCTACGAGCAGTACTTC. Amino acid sequence: CAWRKRGISYEQYF.

This rearrangement joins TRBV18 to TRBJ2-7; 7 nucleotides agree with TRBD1. This CDR3 comprises 14 residues. The germline gives CDR1 KGHSH, CDR2 LQKENI. The V and J ends lost 3 bases and 3 bases, in that order; junction bases with no gene match: 5. CDR3: CASSPETGRYEQYF. CDR3 DNA: TGTGCCAGCTCACCCGAGACAGGGCGCTACGAGCAGTACTTC.

This chain joins TRBV5-1 and TRBJ1-1, with TRBD1 as a possible D gene (5 bases). V was cut by 0 bases and J by 2 bases, with 20 bases left in between. This CDR3 region has 18 residues. Looked up from germline, CDR1 is SGHRS and CDR2 is YFSETQ. CDR3 bases: TGCGCCAGCAGCTTGGCCCTTGCGACCGGGACGGTAAACACTGAAGCTTTCTTT. Translating gives CASSLALATGTVNTEAFF.

Only a few counts were recorded for this clone. The chain combines TRBV7-9 with TRBJ1-1; unclear D gene. The V gene lost 4 bases and the J gene lost 5 bases, with 11 bases spanning the gap. Germline V gene data show CDR1 as SEHNR and CDR2 as FQNEAQ (reference sequence). The CDR3 is made up of 13 amino acids. Here the CDR3 DNA reads TGTGCCAGCAGCTCACGGCACCGGACTGAAGCTTTCTTT. Its translation is CASSSRHRTEAFF.

The chain couples TRBV9 to TRBJ2-1; D ambiguous. Germline V gives CDR1 SGDLS, CDR2 YYNGEE. This CDR3 has 16 residues. Trimming removed 2 bases at V and 0 bases at J, with 12 bases between. The CDR3 DNA reads as TGTGCCAGCAGCGTCTTTGGCGCGACCTCCTACAATGAGCAGTTCTTC. Its protein is CASSVFGATSYNEQFF.

The CDR3 here is CASSESQGGGEKLFF. The CDR3 nucleotides read TGTGCCAGCAGTGAATCACAAGGAGGGGGAGAAAAACTGTTTTTT. V and J are TRBV6-1 and TRBJ1-4; D perhaps matches TRBD1 (6 bases). The CDR3 sequence is 15 residues long. The ends were cut back, 2 bases at V and 8 bases at J, with 15 bases in the middle. Germline CDR1 reads MNHNS; CDR2 reads SASEGT.

The chain carries TRBV4-1 and TRBJ2-2; 8 bases align to TRBD2. The CDR3 is 15 residues long. The V gene end was trimmed by 4 bases and the J gene end by 3 bases; junction bases not matched to a gene: 4. Germline V lookup: CDR1 MGHRA, CDR2 YSYEKL. The CDR3 coding sequence is TGCGCCAGCAGCCTCGGACTAGCCTACACCGGGGAGCTGTTTTTT. Its protein is CASSLGLAYTGELFF.

The gene calls are TRBV5-1 and TRBJ1-2, with D perhaps TRBD1 (6 bases). The CDR3 extends over 13 amino acids. CDR1 is SGHRS and CDR2 is YFSETQ in the germline V gene. Trimming left V 4 bases short and J 2 bases short, with 9 bases between. In DNA, the CDR3 is TGCGCCAGCAGCCTAGGGGGGAACTATGGCTACACCTTC. Translated: CASSLGGNYGYTF.

The J gene is TRBJ2-1, the V gene TRBV7-9, with 7 bases matching TRBD1. CDR3 length: 15 residues. Germline trimming cut 2 bases from V and 2 bases from J; bases unmatched to any gene: 3. Germline-derived CDR1 and CDR2 are SEHNR and FQNEAQ (reference sequence). DNA for the CDR3: TGTGCCAGCAGCTTAAGACAGGGACCCTACAATGAGCAGTTCTTC. Its protein is CASSLRQGPYNEQFF.

This rearrangement joins TRBV5-1 to TRBJ1-5; TRBD1 might be the D (5 bases). CDR3 length equals 14 residues. The germline V gene has CDR1 SGHRS and CDR2 YFSETQ. V gave up 4 bases and J gave up 4 bases, with 12 bases separating them. In DNA, the CDR3 is TGCGCCAGCAGCCCAGGGCCCGAGAATCAGCCCCAGCATTTT. Translated, it gives CASSPGPENQPQHF.

The chain is built from TRBV7-2 and TRBJ1-2; 9 bases are a match to TRBD1. The CDR3 is 15 residues long. Trimming at V came to 0 bases and at J to 7 bases, leaving 6 bases not matched to a gene. The germline CDR1 and CDR2 sequences are SGHTA and FQGNSA. CDR3 bases: TGTGCCAGCAGCTTAGCGGGGGGGACAGGGCTTGGCTACACCTTC. This gives the protein CASSLAGGTGLGYTF.

The chain employs TRBV9 and TRBJ2-1; D gene ambiguous. Trimming took 3 bases from V and 1 from J, leaving 11 bases between them. This CDR3 has 15 residues. Germline values: CDR1 SGDLS, CDR2 YYNGEE. The CDR3 region is CASSASFGSYNEQFF. The CDR3 region has the DNA TGTGCCAGCAGCGCAAGCTTTGGGTCCTACAATGAGCAGTTCTTC.

The table lists this clone with a count of one. The rearrangement links TRBV2 to TRBJ2-6; no clear D. Germline CDR1 is SNHLY and CDR2 is FYNNEI. The CDR3 has 15 amino acids. Trimming removed 7 bases from V and 1 base from J, with 11 bases in between. In nucleotides, the CDR3 is TGTGCCAGCAACCCCGAGAGGTCTGGGGCCAACGTCCTGACTTTC. The encoded protein is CASNPERSGANVLTF.

V is TRBV5-4 and J is TRBJ1-1; D gene uncertain. This CDR3 region has 14 residues. The germline CDR1 and CDR2 sequences are SGHNT and YYREEE (reference sequence). V lost 0 bases and J lost 1, with 7 bases in between. Here the CDR3 DNA reads TGTGCCAGCAGCTTGGGGGCGGGGAACACTGAAGCTTTCTTT. Translating gives CASSLGAGNTEAFF.

The V and J genes are TRBV4-1 and TRBJ2-1, with no clear D. Germline V CDR1 and CDR2: MGHRA, YSYEKL. CDR3 length: 15 residues. Trimming took off 0 bases at V and 1 base at J, with 7 bases between the two ends. The CDR3 sequence is CASSQDRGSYNEQFF. CDR3 in DNA: TGCGCCAGCAGCCAAGATAGAGGTTCCTACAATGAGCAGTTCTTC.

The genes are TRBV7-9 and TRBJ1-2, with TRBD1 matching over 8 bases. CDR1 is SEHNR and CDR2 is FQNEAQ in the germline V gene (reference sequence). J lost 3 bases, V lost 0 bases, and 9 bases had no gene match. The CDR3 sequence is 17 residues long. The CDR3 DNA follows: TGTGCCAGCAGCTTAGCCGGGGACAGGACGTTATACTATGGCTACACCTTC. Amino acids: CASSLAGDRTLYYGYTF.

This chain connects TRBV2 to TRBJ1-1; possibly TRBD1 for D (5 bases). V was trimmed by 5 bases and J by 4 bases, leaving 14 bases between them. The CDR3 length is 14 residues. Germline V gene data show CDR1 as SNHLY and CDR2 as FYNNEI. The CDR3 loop reads CASSRGGGRTEAFF. CDR3 sequence (DNA): TGTGCCAGCAGTAGGGGTGGAGGGCGCACTGAAGCTTTCTTT.

CDR3 region: CASSLMDTDNSPLHF. The CDR3 region has the DNA TGCGCCAGCAGCTTGATGGATACAGACAATTCACCCCTCCACTTT. V usage is TRBV5-1 and J usage is TRBJ1-6, with unresolved D. V lost 1 base to trimming and J lost 7 bases, with 12 bases between them. The CDR3 is made up of 15 amino acids. In germline, CDR1 is SGHRS, CDR2 YFSETQ.

Concerning this clone: At one end the junction does not follow the germline gene, possibly because of a read error. In the same sample, other DNA sequences code for this CDR3. The chain employs TRBV25-1 and TRBJ2-2, with a tentative D call TRBD2 (5 bases). The CDR3 covers 18 residues. From germline, CDR1 is MGHDK and CDR2 SYGVNS. In DNA, the CDR3 is TGTGCCAGCAGAGCCCCGGGCCGGCCCCCGTTTAACACCGGGGAACTGTTTTTT. This encodes CASRAPGRPPFNTGELFF.

The V call is TRBV27, the J call TRBJ2-1; TRBD2 aligns across 14 bases. This CDR3 region has 16 residues. V trimming: 5 bases; J trimming: 7 bases; junction bases outside the gene matches: 7. Germline CDR1 MNHEY, CDR2 SMNVEV (reference sequence). The CDR3 DNA is TGTGCCAGCAGTAGGACTAGCGGGAGGTTAGCAAATGAGCAGTTCTTC. It yields the protein CASSRTSGRLANEQFF.